This entry lists 26 T cell receptor beta chains sequenced from one sample in a study of Ad26.COV2.S vaccination and SARS-CoV-2 variants (dated by TCRdb to the early 2020s). The intended sense of this specimen's treatment or condition label: some 20 received Ad26.COV2.S at low or high dose, single or two shots; about 5 received placebo; per-sample allocation not given. For vaccine and placebo recipients, the sequenced repertoires came from samples collected on day 63 after the first injection. Library method: the immunoSEQ multiplex PCR assay. TCRdb took this table from immuneACCESS and kept in-frame rearrangements with V and J called. Such tables lack part of the clones; where checked against another copy, unresolved V genes explain under half of the gap, and the rest is unexplained. The sample yields about 450,000 clones; 85% to 90% were counted once. The ten largest make up 2.5% to 3% of the sample.

This material consisted of peripheral blood, taken in a trial of Ad26.COV2.S vaccine versus placebo. These receptors all come from a person between 18 and 60 years old who received the Ad26.COV2.S COVID-19 vaccine or a placebo.

As regards this clone: The same CDR3 can be traced to other DNA sequences in this sample. The CDR3 DNA reads as TGTGCCAGCAGTCCCGGGGGTAATTCACCCCTCCACTTT. Its protein product is CASSPGGNSPLHF. The V and J genes are TRBV3-1 (or the pseudogene TRBV3-2) and TRBJ1-6, with D perhaps TRBD1 (5 bases). V gave up 6 bases and J gave up 6 bases, with 9 bases separating them. CDR3 length: 13 amino acids. Germline loops: CDR1 LGHDT, CDR2 YNNKEL (reference sequence).

In the case of this clone: The identical CDR3 is also encoded by other nucleotide sequences in the sample. The V call is TRBV5-4, the J call TRBJ1-4; no clear D gene. The germline gives CDR1 SGHNT, CDR2 YYREEE (reference sequence). Between the trimmed V and J ends, which lost 0 bases and 0 bases, there was a span of 6 bases. The CDR3 contains 15 residues. The CDR3 region has the DNA TGTGCCAGCAGCTTGGGCGGCGCAACTAATGAAAAACTGTTTTTT. Its protein product is CASSLGGATNEKLFF.

This clone was seen only once. The rearrangement uses TRBV7-6 and TRBJ2-1, with TRBD1 matching 7 bases. The ends lost 5 bases at V and 4 bases at J; junction bases unmatched: 17. In germline, CDR1 is SGHVS, CDR2 FNYEAQ. CDR3 length: 18 amino acids. The CDR3 is CASSPRPNGQARYNEQFF. CDR3 nucleotides: TGTGCCAGCAGCCCGCGACCCAATGGACAGGCTAGATACAATGAGCAGTTCTTC. Complete variable domain (other parts from reference TRBV7-6 and TRBJ2-1): GAGVSQSPRYKVTKRGQDVALRCDPISGHVSLYWYRQALGQGPEFLTYFNYEAQQDKSGLPNDRFSAERPEGSISTLTIQRTEQRDSAMYRCASSPRPNGQARYNEQFFGPGTRLTVL.

V usage is TRBV6-1 and J usage is TRBJ1-4; a weak D match, TRBD1 (6 bases). The length of the CDR3 is 15 residues. Trimming shortened V by 2 bases and J by 8 bases, and 15 bases separated the two germline ends. Germline values: CDR1 MNHNS, CDR2 SASEGT. CDR3 sequence reads: CASSEWERGDEKLFF. The CDR3 DNA reads as TGTGCCAGCAGTGAATGGGAGAGGGGGGACGAAAAACTGTTTTTT.

V gene TRBV11-3 combines with J gene TRBJ2-2; TRBD1 is a possible D gene (6 bases). The CDR3 has 15 amino acids. Germline V gene data show CDR1 as SGHNT and CDR2 as YENEEA. V was trimmed by 5 bases and J by 7 bases, leaving 17 bases between them. The CDR3 is CASSHRTAGGGELFF. CDR3 in DNA: TGTGCCAGCAGCCACAGGACAGCTGGCGGCGGGGAGCTGTTTTTT.

V is TRBV5-1 and J is TRBJ2-1; 10 nucleotides match TRBD1. After removal of 5 bases from V and 8 bases from J, the junction contained 7 bases not matched to a gene. The CDR3 is 14 residues long. Per germline, CDR1 SGHRS and CDR2 YFSETQ. This chain's CDR3 is CASRKGTGVYEQFF. In DNA, the CDR3 is TGCGCCAGCAGGAAAGGGACAGGGGTTTATGAGCAGTTCTTC.

The J gene is TRBJ2-1, the V gene TRBV4-2; 8 bases align to TRBD2. V shed 1 base and J 0 bases; nucleotides not matched to a gene: 5. The germline gives CDR1 LGHNA, CDR2 YNFKEQ. This CDR3 comprises 17 residues. Here the CDR3 DNA reads TGTGCCAGCAGCCAAGGGCTAGCGGGTAGCTCCTACAATGAGCAGTTCTTC. Amino acids: CASSQGLAGSSYNEQFF.

The J gene is TRBJ2-3, the V gene TRBV6-4; 10 bases line up with TRBD2. Germline lookup yields CDR1 MRHNA and CDR2 SNTAGT. CDR3 size: 15 residues. V shed 2 bases, J shed 5 bases, and the junction held 4 bases outside the gene matches. The CDR3 sequence is CASSDKAGGQDTQYF. The CDR3 coding sequence is TGTGCCAGCAGTGACAAAGCGGGAGGGCAAGATACGCAGTATTTT.

The CDR3 loop reads CASSLLNRVGYYNEQFF. DNA for the CDR3: TGTGCCAGCAGTTTGTTGAACAGGGTAGGGTACTACAATGAGCAGTTCTTC. This sequence joins TRBV28 and TRBJ2-1; D might be TRBD1 (6 bases). V dropped 3 bases and J dropped 3 bases, with 18 bases sitting between them. CDR1 is MDHEN and CDR2 is SYDVKM in the germline V gene. The CDR3 length is 17 residues.

The J gene is TRBJ1-3, the V gene TRBV6-5; TRBD1 aligns across 8 bases. V was pared by 2 bases and J by 4 bases, with 4 bases of the junction left unmatched. CDR3 length: 15 amino acids. Germline V gene data show CDR1 as MNHEY and CDR2 as SVGAGI. In DNA, the CDR3 is TGTGCCAGCAGTTACCTGGACAGGGAAGGAAACACCATATATTTT. It specifies CASSYLDREGNTIYF.

This clone was seen a single time. The chain carries TRBV19 and TRBJ1-5; D remains unclear. The CDR3 totals 15 residues. In germline, CDR1 is LNHDA, CDR2 SQIVND (reference sequence). V was trimmed by 11 bases and J by 1 base, leaving 18 bases between them. Written as DNA, the CDR3 is TGTGCCTCTCGAGAACAGACTGGAAGCAATCAGCCCCAGCATTTT. Amino acid sequence: CASREQTGSNQPQHF.

The CDR3 sequence is CASLGRGYTF. The CDR3 DNA sequence: TGTGCCTCCCTGGGGAGGGGCTACACCTTC. This chain uses TRBV6-5 with TRBJ1-2; unclear D gene. CDR1 and CDR2 from the germline V gene are MNHEY and SVGAGI. The CDR3 is 10 amino acids. Deletions cut 11 bases from V and 8 bases from J, with 12 bases between.

This chain uses TRBV6-6 with TRBJ2-7; TRBD1 matches at 8 bases. The CDR3 spans 13 residues. From germline, CDR1 is MNHNY and CDR2 SVGAGI (reference sequence). Losses at the gene ends were 8 bases for V and 6 bases for J; bases not matched to a gene: 9. This CDR3 is CASARQGTGEQYV. DNA for the CDR3: TGTGCCAGCGCCCGACAGGGGACGGGCGAGCAGTACGTC.

The chain has TRBV11-2 and TRBJ2-5; unclear D gene. V was clipped by 5 bases and J by 0 bases, with 7 bases between them. Germline CDR1 and CDR2: SGHAT and FQNNGV. CDR3 length: 13 residues. The CDR3 region has the DNA TGTGCCAGCAGCCGTCGCCACCAAGAGACCCAGTACTTC. Protein sequence: CASSRRHQETQYF. The full variable domain, with the rest looked up from reference TRBV11-2 and TRBJ2-5, is EAGVAQSPRYKIIEKRQSVAFWCNPISGHATLYWYQQILGQGPKLLIQFQNNGVVDDSQLPKDRFSAERLKGVDSTLKIQPAKLEDSAVYLCASSRRHQETQYFGPGTRLLVL.

This clone has just one count. The chain employs TRBV7-3 and TRBJ2-1; 10 bases align to TRBD2. V trimming: 1 base; J trimming: 12 bases; junction bases outside the gene matches: 9. Germline loops: CDR1 SGHTA, CDR2 FQGTGA. CDR3 length: 15 amino acids. The CDR3 nucleotides are TGTGCCAGCAGCTTAATGCTAGCGGGAGATGCCCGGCAGTTCTTC. Translating gives CASSLMLAGDARQFF.

In regard to this clone: Other DNA sequences of this sample code for an identical CDR3. The rearrangement uses TRBV19 and TRBJ2-3; no firm D call. V shed 3 bases and J shed 3 bases, with 4 bases lying between them. The CDR3 loop spans 12 amino acids. Germline assignment: CDR1 LNHDA and CDR2 SQIVND (reference sequence). The CDR3 DNA reads TGTGCCAGTAGTATCGGTACAGATACGCAGTATTTT. It yields the protein CASSIGTDTQYF.

This clone was observed once. The chain joins TRBV4-3 to TRBJ1-2; D gene uncertain. V lost 1 base to trimming and J lost 8 bases, with 14 bases between them. The CDR3 loop spans 14 amino acids. Germline V gene sequence: CDR1 LGHNA, CDR2 YSLEER. The DNA of the CDR3 is TGCGCCAGCAGCCAAGTAGAAGGGTGGGTCGGCTACACCTTC. Its protein product is CASSQVEGWVGYTF.

The rearrangement uses TRBV28 and TRBJ1-6; 10 bases match TRBD1. This CDR3 is built from 14 residues. V dropped 4 bases and J dropped 8; count of bases not matched to a gene: 2. From germline, CDR1 is MDHEN and CDR2 SYDVKM. The CDR3, as DNA: TGTGCCAGCAGTTCCGGGACAGGGGATTCACCCCTCCACTTT. Translating gives CASSSGTGDSPLHF.

The chain is built from TRBV10-3 and TRBJ1-3; TRBD1 is a possible D gene (5 bases). The germline V gene encodes CDR1 ENHRY and CDR2 SYGVKD. CDR3 length equals 15 residues. V was cut by 4 bases and J by 0 bases, with 10 bases left in between. The CDR3 DNA follows: TGTGCCATCAGTGGGGGCCCAAACTCTGGAAACACCATATATTTT. It codes for CAISGGPNSGNTIYF.

The chain uses TRBV5-1 and TRBJ2-5; TRBD2 aligns across 8 bases. CDR1 is SGHRS, CDR2 YFSETQ, per germline. The CDR3 sequence is 15 residues long. The ends lost 3 bases at V and 5 bases at J; junction bases unmatched: 9. The CDR3 nucleotides read TGCGCCAGCAGCTCCTCCGGGAGGGAGAGGGAGACCCAGTACTTC. It specifies CASSSSGRERETQYF.

This clone showed up just a few times. This sequence joins TRBV27 and TRBJ2-7, with D perhaps matching TRBD1 or TRBD2 (6 bases each). V was clipped by 2 bases and J by 0 bases, with 11 bases between them. CDR3 length: 15 residues. Germline CDR1 is MNHEY and CDR2 is SMNVEV (reference sequence). The CDR3: CASSLMGGPSYEQYV. For the CDR3, the DNA is TGTGCCAGCAGTTTAATGGGGGGCCCCTCCTACGAGCAGTACGTC.

The chain is built from TRBV24-1 and TRBJ1-5; TRBD1 might be the D (5 bases). The germline gives CDR1 KGHDR, CDR2 SFDVKD. With 6 bases removed from V and 1 base from J, the gap between germline ends came to 9 bases. CDR3 length: 14 residues. CDR3 coding DNA: TGTGCCACCAGTCAATGGGACAGCAATCAGCCCCAGCATTTT. Translating it yields CATSQWDSNQPQHF.

This clone was seen only once. This specimen includes other DNA sequences encoding the same CDR3. DNA for the CDR3: TGTGCCAGCAGCTTAGCGGGTGTAGATACGCAGTATTTT. Amino acids: CASSLAGVDTQYF. The chain employs TRBV11-3 and TRBJ2-3, with D hard to call. The V end lost 1 base, the J end lost 5 bases, and 7 bases lay between the germline ends. CDR1 is SGHNT, CDR2 YENEEA, per germline. This CDR3 is built from 13 residues. The complete variable domain, with remaining parts taken from reference TRBV11-3 and TRBJ2-3, reads EAGVVQSPRYKIIEKKQPVAFWCNPISGHNTLYWYLQNLGQGPELLIRYENEEAVDDSQLPKDRFSAERLKGVDSTLKIQPAELGDSAVYLCASSLAGVDTQYFGPGTRLTVL.

The V call is TRBV4-1, the J call TRBJ2-1, with 8 bases aligning to TRBD2. The germline V gene encodes CDR1 MGHRA and CDR2 YSYEKL. This CDR3 has 15 residues. The V gene end was trimmed by 4 bases and the J gene end by 4 bases; junction bases not matched to a gene: 6. CDR3 sequence (DNA): TGCGCCAGCAGCCTCTTAGCGGGGCAATACAATGAGCAGTTCTTC. Residues: CASSLLAGQYNEQFF.

The chain has TRBV27 and TRBJ1-1; 11 bases are shared with TRBD1. J gave up 10 bases and V 5 bases, and 12 bases lay outside the gene matches. Germline assignment: CDR1 MNHEY and CDR2 SMNVEV (reference sequence). The CDR3 consists of 15 residues. DNA for the CDR3: TGTGCCAGCAGTGCGCCGGGACAGGGGGGCTATGGAGCTTTCTTT. Translated, it gives CASSAPGQGGYGAFF.

The chain has TRBV11-3 and TRBJ2-1; D remains unclear. CDR3 length equals 14 residues. CDR1 is SGHNT, CDR2 YENEEA, per germline. V lost 7 bases, J lost 0 bases, and 10 bases lay in between. CDR3 coding DNA: TGTGCCAGCACCTTGGGCACCTCCTACAATGAGCAGTTCTTC. This sequence encodes CASTLGTSYNEQFF.